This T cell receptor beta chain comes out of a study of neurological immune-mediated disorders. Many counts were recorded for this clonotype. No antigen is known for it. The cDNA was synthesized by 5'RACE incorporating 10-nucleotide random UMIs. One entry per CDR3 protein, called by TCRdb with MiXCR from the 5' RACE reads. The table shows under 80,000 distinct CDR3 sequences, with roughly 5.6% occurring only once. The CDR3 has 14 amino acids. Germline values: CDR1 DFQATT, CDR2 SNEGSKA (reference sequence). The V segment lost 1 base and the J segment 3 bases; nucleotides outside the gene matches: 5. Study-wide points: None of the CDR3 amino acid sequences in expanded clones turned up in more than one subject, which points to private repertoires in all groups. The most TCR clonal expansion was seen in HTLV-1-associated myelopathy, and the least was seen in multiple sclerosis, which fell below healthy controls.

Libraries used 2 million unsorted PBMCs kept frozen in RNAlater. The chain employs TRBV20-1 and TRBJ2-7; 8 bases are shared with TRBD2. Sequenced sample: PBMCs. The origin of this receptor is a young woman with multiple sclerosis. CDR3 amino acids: CSARGRGAFYEQYF. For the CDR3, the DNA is TGCAGTGCTAGAGGGCGGGGGGCCTTCTACGAGCAGTACTTC.